This TCR beta chain originates from a study of OX40 agonist ivuxolimab in advanced cancers. Overall study: Under the entry rules, prior anti-PD-1, anti-PD-L1 or anti-CTLA-4 therapy was allowed, and more than 35% had some.

Some clones are missing from TCRdb's copy, which holds only in-frame ones; the method was immunoSEQ multiplex PCR. This table holds 90,000 to 100,000 clones, approximately 91% found once. Study-wide results and caveats: Among the lowest peripheral clonal expansion occurred in 0.1-3.0 mg/kg partial responders. Normalized T-cell clonal expansion was also low in some nonresponders.

A word on this clone: Its specificity is unknown.

The clonotype comes from an adult with an advanced solid tumor such as melanoma, head and neck, liver or kidney cancer. Sequencing was performed on CD4+ or CD8+ T cells sorted from blood, taken in a trial of the OX40 agonist ivuxolimab.

Written as DNA, the CDR3 is TGTGCCTGGACTTTCCTAGCGGAAGAGACCCAGTACTTC. Residues: CAWTFLAEETQYF. The chain recombines TRBV30 with TRBJ2-5, with 7 bases matching TRBD2. CDR3 size: 13 residues. Germline CDR1 and CDR2: GTSNPN and SVGIG (reference sequence). J was trimmed by 3 bases and V by 4 bases; bases with no gene match: 5.